This T cell receptor beta chain was observed in a study of early T cells in non-severe SARS-CoV-2 infection. About the study: Bulk RNA taken from unsorted whole blood was sequenced, leaving chains unpaired. The study, taken as a whole, reports: Clonotype matching in VDJdb favored anti-spike CD8 responses and did not capture private and CD4 specificities.

The ends lost 1 base at V and 2 bases at J; junction bases unmatched: 4. Germline-derived CDR1 and CDR2 are SGHRS and YFSETQ. This CDR3 is 15 amino acids long. Unique molecular identifiers tagged individual cDNA molecules. TCRdb passed the 5' RACE reads through MiXCR, listing each CDR3 protein once. This sample has more than 20,000 distinct CDR3 sequences; more than 4% occur once, and the top ten carry more than 1.1%. This clonotype is labeled medium-sized (0.01 to 0.1%). Its antigen is unknown. The origin of this receptor is an adult who was a healthcare worker with PCR-confirmed SARS-CoV-2 infection or an uninfected control (not recorded which). Sequencing used whole blood. The V and J genes are TRBV5-1 and TRBJ2-5, with 8 bases aligning to TRBD1. The CDR3 nucleotides read TGCGCCAGCAGCTTGCGAACAGGGGGACAAGAGACCCAGTACTTC. Its translation: CASSLRTGGQETQYF.